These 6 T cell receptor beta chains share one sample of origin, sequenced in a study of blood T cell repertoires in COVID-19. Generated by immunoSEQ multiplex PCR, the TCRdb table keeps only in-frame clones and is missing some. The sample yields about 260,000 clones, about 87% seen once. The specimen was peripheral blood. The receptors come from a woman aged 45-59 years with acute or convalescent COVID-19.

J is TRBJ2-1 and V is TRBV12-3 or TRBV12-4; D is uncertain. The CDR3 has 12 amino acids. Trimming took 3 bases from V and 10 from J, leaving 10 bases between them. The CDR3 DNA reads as TGTGCCAGCAGTTTGGTCCCCGGGGAGCAGTTCTTC. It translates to CASSLVPGEQFF.

The CDR3 here is CASSPRLAAGNEQFF. As DNA, the CDR3 is TGTGCCAGCAGCCCAAGACTAGCGGCGGGCAATGAGCAGTTCTTC. The chain is built from TRBV7-3 and TRBJ2-1; 9 bases are a match to TRBD2. V lost 5 bases, J lost 6 bases, and 8 bases stayed unmatched. In germline, CDR1 is SGHTA, CDR2 FQGTGA. CDR3 length: 15 residues.

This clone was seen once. DNA for the CDR3: TGTGCCAGCTCACCCTCACAGGGGCGGGACACTGAAGCTTTCTTT. It translates to CASSPSQGRDTEAFF. The V call is TRBV18, the J call TRBJ1-1; 7 nucleotides match TRBD1. The CDR3 has 15 residues. The trim removed 3 bases at V and 3 bases at J, leaving 7 bases unmatched. Germline-derived CDR1 and CDR2 are KGHSH and LQKENI.

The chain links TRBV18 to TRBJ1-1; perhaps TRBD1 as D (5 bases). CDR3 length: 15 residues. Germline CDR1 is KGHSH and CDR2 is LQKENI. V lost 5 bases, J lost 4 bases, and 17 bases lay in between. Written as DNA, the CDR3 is TGTGCCAGCTCATCAACGCAGGGTACAGCCACTGAAGCTTTCTTT. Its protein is CASSSTQGTATEAFF.

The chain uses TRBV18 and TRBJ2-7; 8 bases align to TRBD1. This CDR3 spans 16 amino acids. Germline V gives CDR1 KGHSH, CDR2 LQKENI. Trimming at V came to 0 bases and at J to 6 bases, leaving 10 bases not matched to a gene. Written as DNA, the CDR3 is TGTGCCAGCTCACCACCTGGACAGGGCATAGGCGGCGAGCAGTACTTC. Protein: CASSPPGQGIGGEQYF.

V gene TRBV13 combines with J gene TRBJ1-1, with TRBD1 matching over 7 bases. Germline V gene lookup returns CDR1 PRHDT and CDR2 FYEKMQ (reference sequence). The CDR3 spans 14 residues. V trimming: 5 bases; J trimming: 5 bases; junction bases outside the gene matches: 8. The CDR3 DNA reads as TGTGCCAGCAGCACTTCGACAGGGCCAACTGAAGCTTTCTTT. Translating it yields CASSTSTGPTEAFF.